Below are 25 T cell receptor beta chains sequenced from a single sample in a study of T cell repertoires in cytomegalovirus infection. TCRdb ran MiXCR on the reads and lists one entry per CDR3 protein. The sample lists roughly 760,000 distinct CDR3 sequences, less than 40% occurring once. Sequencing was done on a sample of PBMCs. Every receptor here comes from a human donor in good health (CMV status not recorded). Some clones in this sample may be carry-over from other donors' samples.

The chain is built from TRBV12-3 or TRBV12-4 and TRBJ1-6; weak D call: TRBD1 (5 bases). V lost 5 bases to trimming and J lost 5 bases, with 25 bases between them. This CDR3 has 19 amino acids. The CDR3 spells CASSPRSVGAAVNNSPLHF. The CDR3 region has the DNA TGTGCCAGCAGTCCCCGTTCGGTTGGGGCAGCCGTAAATAATTCACCCCTCCACTTT.

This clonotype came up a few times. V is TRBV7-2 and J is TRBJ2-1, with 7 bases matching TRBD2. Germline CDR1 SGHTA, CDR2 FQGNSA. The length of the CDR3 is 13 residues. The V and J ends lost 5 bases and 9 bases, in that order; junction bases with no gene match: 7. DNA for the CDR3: TGTGCCAGCAGCGAGGGCCTAGCGGTTGAGCAGTTCTTC. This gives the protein CASSEGLAVEQFF.

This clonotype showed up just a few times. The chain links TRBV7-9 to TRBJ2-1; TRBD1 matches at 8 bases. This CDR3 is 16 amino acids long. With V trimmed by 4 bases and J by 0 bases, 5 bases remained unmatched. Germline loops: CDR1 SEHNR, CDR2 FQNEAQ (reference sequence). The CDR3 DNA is TGTGCCAGCAGCTACAGACAGGGGAGCTCCTACAATGAGCAGTTCTTC. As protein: CASSYRQGSSYNEQFF. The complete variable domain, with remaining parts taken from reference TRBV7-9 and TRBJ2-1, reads DTGVSQNPRHKITKRGQNVTFRCDPISEHNRLYWYRQTLGQGPEFLTYFQNEAQLEKSRLLSDRFSAERPKGSFSTLEIQRTEQGDSAMYLCASSYRQGSSYNEQFFGPGTRLTVL.

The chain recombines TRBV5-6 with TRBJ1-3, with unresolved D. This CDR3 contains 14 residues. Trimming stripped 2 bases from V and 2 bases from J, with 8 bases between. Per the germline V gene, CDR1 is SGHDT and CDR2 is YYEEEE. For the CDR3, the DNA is TGTGCCAGCAGCTTCGGCAGTACTGGAAACACCATATATTTT. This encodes CASSFGSTGNTIYF.

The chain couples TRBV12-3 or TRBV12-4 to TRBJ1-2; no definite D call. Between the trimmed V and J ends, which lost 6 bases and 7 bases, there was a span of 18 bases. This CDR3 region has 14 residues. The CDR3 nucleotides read TGTGCCAGCAGCCTGCTGGGTGGAGTTGCTGGCTACACCTTC. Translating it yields CASSLLGGVAGYTF.

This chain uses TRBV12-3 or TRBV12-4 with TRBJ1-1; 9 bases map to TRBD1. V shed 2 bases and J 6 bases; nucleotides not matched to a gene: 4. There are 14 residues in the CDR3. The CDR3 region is CASSLFGTGSEAFF. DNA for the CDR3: TGTGCCAGCAGTTTATTCGGGACAGGGTCTGAAGCTTTCTTT.

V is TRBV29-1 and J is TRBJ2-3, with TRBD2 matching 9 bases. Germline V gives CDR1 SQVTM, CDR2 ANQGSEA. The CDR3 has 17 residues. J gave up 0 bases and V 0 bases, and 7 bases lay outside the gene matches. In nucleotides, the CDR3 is TGCAGCGTTGAAGATCCTAGACTAGCGGACAGCACAGATACGCAGTATTTT. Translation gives CSVEDPRLADSTDTQYF.

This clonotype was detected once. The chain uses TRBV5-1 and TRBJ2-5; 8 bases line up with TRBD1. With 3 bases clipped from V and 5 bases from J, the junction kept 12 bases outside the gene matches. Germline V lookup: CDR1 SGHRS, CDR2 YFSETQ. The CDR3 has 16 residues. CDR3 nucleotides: TGCGCCAGCAGCTGGCGAAGGACAGGGTCGGGGGAGACCCAGTACTTC. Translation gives CASSWRRTGSGETQYF.

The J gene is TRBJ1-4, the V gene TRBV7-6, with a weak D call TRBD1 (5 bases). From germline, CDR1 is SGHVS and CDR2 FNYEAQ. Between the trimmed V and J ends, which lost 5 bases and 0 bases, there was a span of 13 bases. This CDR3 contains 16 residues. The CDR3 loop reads CASSPTDTATNEKLFF. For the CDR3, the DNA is TGTGCCAGCAGCCCGACGGACACCGCAACTAATGAAAAACTGTTTTTT.

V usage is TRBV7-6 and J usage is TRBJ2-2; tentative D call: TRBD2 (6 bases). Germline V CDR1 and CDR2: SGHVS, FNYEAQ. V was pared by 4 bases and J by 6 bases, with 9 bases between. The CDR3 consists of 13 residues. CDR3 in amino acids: CASSWGESGELFF. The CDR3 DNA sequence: TGTGCCAGCAGCTGGGGGGAATCCGGGGAGCTGTTTTTT. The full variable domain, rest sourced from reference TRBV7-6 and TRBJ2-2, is GAGVSQSPRYKVTKRGQDVALRCDPISGHVSLYWYRQALGQGPEFLTYFNYEAQQDKSGLPNDRFSAERPEGSISTLTIQRTEQRDSAMYRCASSWGESGELFFGEGSRLTVL.

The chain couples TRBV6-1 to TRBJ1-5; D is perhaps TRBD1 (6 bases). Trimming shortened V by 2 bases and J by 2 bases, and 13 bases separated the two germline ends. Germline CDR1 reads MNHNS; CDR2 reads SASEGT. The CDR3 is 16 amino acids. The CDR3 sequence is CASSERPGAGNQPQHF. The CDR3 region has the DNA TGTGCCAGCAGTGAAAGGCCGGGGGCGGGCAATCAGCCCCAGCATTTT.

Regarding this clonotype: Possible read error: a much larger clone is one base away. The CDR3 sequence: CASRPRGTLYEQYF. CDR3 coding DNA: TGTGCCAGCCGCCCCAGAGGGACACTCTACGAGCAGTACTTC. V and J are TRBV7-2 and TRBJ2-7; possibly TRBD1 for D (6 bases). Per the germline V gene, CDR1 is SGHTA and CDR2 is FQGNSA. This CDR3 has 14 amino acids. V was clipped by 8 bases and J by 3 bases, with 17 bases between them. Full variable domain (missing parts from reference TRBV7-2 and TRBJ2-7): GAGVSQSPSNKVTEKGKDVELRCDPISGHTALYWYRQSLGQGLEFLIYFQGNSAPDKSGLPSDRFSAERTGGSVSTLTIQRTQQEDSAVYLCASRPRGTLYEQYFGPGTRLTVT.

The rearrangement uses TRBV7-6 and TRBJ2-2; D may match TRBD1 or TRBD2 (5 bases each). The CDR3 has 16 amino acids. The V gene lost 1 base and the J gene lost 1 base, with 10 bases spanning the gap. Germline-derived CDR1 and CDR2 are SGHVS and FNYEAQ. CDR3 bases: TGTGCCAGCAGCTTAGGACTGAGGGGGAACACCGGGGAGCTGTTTTTT. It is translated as CASSLGLRGNTGELFF.

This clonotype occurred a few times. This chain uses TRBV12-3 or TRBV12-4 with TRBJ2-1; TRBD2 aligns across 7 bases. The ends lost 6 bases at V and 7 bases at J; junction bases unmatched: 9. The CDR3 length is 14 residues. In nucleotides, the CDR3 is TGTGCCAGCAGGGCCGGGACTACCATTAATGAGCAGTTCTTC. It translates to CASRAGTTINEQFF.

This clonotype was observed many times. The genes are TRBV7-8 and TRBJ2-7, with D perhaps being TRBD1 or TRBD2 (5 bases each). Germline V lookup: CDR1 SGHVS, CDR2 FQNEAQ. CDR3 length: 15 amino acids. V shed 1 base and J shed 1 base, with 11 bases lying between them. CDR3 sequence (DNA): TGTGCCAGCAGCTTAGAGAGGGGCCAATCCTACGAGCAGTACTTC. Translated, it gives CASSLERGQSYEQYF.

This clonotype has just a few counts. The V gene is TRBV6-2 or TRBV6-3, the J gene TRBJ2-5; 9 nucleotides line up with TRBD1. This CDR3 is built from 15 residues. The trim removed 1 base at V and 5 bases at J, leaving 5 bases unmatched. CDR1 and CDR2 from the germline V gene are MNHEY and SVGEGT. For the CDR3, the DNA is TGTGCCAGCAGTTACTTCGGAGGGACAGGGGAGACCCAGTACTTC. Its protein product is CASSYFGGTGETQYF.

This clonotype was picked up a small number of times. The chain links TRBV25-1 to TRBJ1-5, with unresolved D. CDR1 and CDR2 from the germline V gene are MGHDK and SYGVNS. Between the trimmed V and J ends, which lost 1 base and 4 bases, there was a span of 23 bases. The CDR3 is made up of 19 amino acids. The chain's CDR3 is CASSEFLEGTPKRNQPQHF. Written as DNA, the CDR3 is TGTGCCAGCAGTGAATTTCTGGAGGGTACCCCGAAAAGGAATCAGCCCCAGCATTTT.

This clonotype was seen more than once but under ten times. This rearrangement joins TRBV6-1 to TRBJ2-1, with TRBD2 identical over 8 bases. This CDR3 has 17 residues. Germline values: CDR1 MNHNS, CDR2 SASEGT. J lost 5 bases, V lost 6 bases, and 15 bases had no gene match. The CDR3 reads CASSSDVGLAWDNEQFF. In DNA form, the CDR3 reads TGTGCCAGCAGCTCTGACGTTGGACTAGCTTGGGACAATGAGCAGTTCTTC.

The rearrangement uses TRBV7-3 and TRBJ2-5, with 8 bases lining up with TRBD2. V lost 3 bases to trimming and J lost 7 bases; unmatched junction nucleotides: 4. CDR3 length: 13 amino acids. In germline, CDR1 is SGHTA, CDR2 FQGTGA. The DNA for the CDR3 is TGTGCCAGCAGCTTGGGACTAGGAGGGACCCAGTACTTC. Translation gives CASSLGLGGTQYF.

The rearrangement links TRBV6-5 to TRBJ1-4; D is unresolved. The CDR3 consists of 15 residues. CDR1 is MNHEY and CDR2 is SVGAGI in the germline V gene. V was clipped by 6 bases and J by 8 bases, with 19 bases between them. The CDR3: CASSRRPNEGEKLFF. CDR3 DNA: TGTGCCAGCAGCCGTCGACCGAACGAGGGAGAAAAACTGTTTTTT.

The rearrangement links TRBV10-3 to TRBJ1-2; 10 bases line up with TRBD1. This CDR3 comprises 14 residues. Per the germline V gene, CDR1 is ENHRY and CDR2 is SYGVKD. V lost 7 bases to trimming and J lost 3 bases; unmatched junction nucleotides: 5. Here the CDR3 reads CAINRGQGDYGYTF. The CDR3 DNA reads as TGTGCCATCAACCGAGGACAGGGGGACTATGGCTACACCTTC.

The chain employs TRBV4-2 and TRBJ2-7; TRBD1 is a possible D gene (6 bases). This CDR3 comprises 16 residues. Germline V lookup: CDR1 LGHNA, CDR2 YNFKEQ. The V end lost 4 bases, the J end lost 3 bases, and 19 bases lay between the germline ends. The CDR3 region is CASSLIQGEMGYEQYF. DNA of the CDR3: TGTGCCAGCAGCCTAATACAGGGCGAGATGGGCTACGAGCAGTACTTC.

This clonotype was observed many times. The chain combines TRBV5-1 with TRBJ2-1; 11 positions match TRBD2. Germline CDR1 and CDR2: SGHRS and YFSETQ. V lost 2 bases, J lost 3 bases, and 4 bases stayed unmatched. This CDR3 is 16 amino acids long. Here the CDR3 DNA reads TGCGCCAGCAGCTTACTTGGGACTAGCGGCTACAATGAGCAGTTCTTC. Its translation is CASSLLGTSGYNEQFF.

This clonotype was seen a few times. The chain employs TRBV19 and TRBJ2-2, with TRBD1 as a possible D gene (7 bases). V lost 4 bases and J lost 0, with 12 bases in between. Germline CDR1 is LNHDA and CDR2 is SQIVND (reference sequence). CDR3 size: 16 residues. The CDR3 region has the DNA TGTGCCAGTAGTAAGGAGGGGGCCGCGAACACCGGGGAGCTGTTTTTT. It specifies CASSKEGAANTGELFF. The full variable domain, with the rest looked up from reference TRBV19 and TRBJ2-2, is DGGITQSPKYLFRKEGQNVTLSCEQNLNHDAMYWYRQDPGQGLRLIYYSQIVNDFQKGDIAEGYSVSREKKESFPLTVTSAQKNPTAFYLCASSKEGAANTGELFFGEGSRLTVL.

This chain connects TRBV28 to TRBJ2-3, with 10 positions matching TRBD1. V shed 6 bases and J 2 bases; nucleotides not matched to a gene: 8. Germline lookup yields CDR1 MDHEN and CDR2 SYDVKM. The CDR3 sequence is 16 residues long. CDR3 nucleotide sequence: TGTGCCAGCAGGTCCCGGGACAGGGGACACACAGATACGCAGTATTTT. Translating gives CASRSRDRGHTDTQYF.